Shown below are 17 T cell receptor beta chains from a single sample sequenced in a study of blood T cells in healthy people across ages. For the second PCR, which ran for about 7 to 11 cycles, a sample-barcoded 5' primer and a J-beta primer mix were used. From the 5' RACE reads, TCRdb called clonotypes with MiXCR, one entry per CDR3 protein. This sample yields about 800,000 distinct CDR3 sequences, of which around 25% are seen a single time; under 4% belongs to the top ten. This sample was shared with a second study, whose subject was T cells of mothers and their children.

The sample comprised blood. The receptors shown here come from a boy aged 10-17 years in good health.

The V and J genes are TRBV27 and TRBJ2-3, with D maybe TRBD1 (6 bases). This CDR3 is built from 15 residues. From germline, CDR1 is MNHEY and CDR2 SMNVEV (reference sequence). The V end was cut by 6 bases, the J end by 5 bases, with 18 bases between. For the CDR3, the DNA is TGTGCCAGCAGCCCAGACACAGGGTCAGGAGATACGCAGTATTTT. The encoded protein is CASSPDTGSGDTQYF.

J is TRBJ2-7 and V is TRBV15; 7 bases line up with TRBD2. This CDR3 spans 15 amino acids. The junction had 6 bases not matched to a gene; V was cut back by 0 bases and J by 4 bases. Germline CDR1 and CDR2: LNHNV and YYDKDF (reference sequence). CDR3 region: CATSREGGEAYEQYF. In nucleotides, the CDR3 is TGTGCCACCAGCAGAGAGGGGGGGGAGGCTTACGAGCAGTACTTC.

The chain employs TRBV28 and TRBJ1-1; D call uncertain. Germline V gene sequence: CDR1 MDHEN, CDR2 SYDVKM. Trimming removed 1 base from V and 1 base from J, with 7 bases in between. The CDR3 extends over 14 amino acids. CDR3 loop: CASSLSPRNTEAFF. CDR3 DNA sequence: TGTGCCAGCAGTTTATCACCGAGGAACACTGAAGCTTTCTTT.

This clonotype was seen a few times. Mismatch with germline at one junction end may stem from a read error. This chain uses TRBV6-5 with TRBJ2-6; the D gene is possibly TRBD2 (6 bases). This CDR3 has 18 amino acids. The germline V gene has CDR1 MNHEY and CDR2 SVGAGI. The CDR3 nucleotides read TGTGTCAGCAGTTTGGAAGCGGGCCTGAGCTCTGGGGCCAACGTCCTGACTTTC. It yields the protein CVSSLEAGLSSGANVLTF.

The chain couples TRBV7-2 to TRBJ2-5; D is possibly TRBD1 or TRBD2 (5 bases each). CDR1 SGHTA and CDR2 FQGNSA come from the germline V gene. Trimming stripped 3 bases from V and 5 bases from J, with 10 bases between. The length of the CDR3 is 13 residues. The DNA for the CDR3 is TGTGCCAGCAGCTTTTGGGGCGGGGAGACCCAGTACTTC. Translation: CASSFWGGETQYF.

V is TRBV3-1 and J is TRBJ2-4; 9 positions agree with TRBD2. The CDR3 has 17 amino acids. CDR1 LGHDT and CDR2 YNNKEL come from the germline V gene (reference sequence). V shed 5 bases, J shed 7 bases, and the junction held 15 bases outside the gene matches. DNA of the CDR3: TGTGCCAGCAGCTACAGCTTCTTAGCGGGAGTGGGGAACATTCAGTACTTC. Translating gives CASSYSFLAGVGNIQYF.

The chain employs TRBV19 and TRBJ1-1; 12 bases are a match to TRBD1. The CDR3 spans 17 residues. The V and J ends lost 4 bases and 2 bases, in that order; junction bases with no gene match: 8. Looked up from germline, CDR1 is LNHDA and CDR2 is SQIVND (reference sequence). The CDR3 spells CASSKGGQGASNTEAFF. The CDR3 DNA follows: TGTGCCAGTAGTAAGGGGGGACAGGGGGCGAGTAACACTGAAGCTTTCTTT. The full variable domain, completed using reference TRBV19 and TRBJ1-1, is DGGITQSPKYLFRKEGQNVTLSCEQNLNHDAMYWYRQDPGQGLRLIYYSQIVNDFQKGDIAEGYSVSREKKESFPLTVTSAQKNPTAFYLCASSKGGQGASNTEAFFGQGTRLTVV.

The chain uses TRBV6-2 or TRBV6-3 and TRBJ2-5, with D maybe TRBD2 (5 bases). There are 12 residues in the CDR3. Germline V gene data show CDR1 as MNHEY and CDR2 as SVGEGT. V lost 2 bases and J 7 bases, leaving 8 bases between the germline ends. CDR3: CASSYSGGTQYF. The CDR3 DNA reads as TGTGCCAGCAGTTACAGTGGAGGGACCCAGTACTTC.

This clonotype was seen a few times. The rearrangement links TRBV29-1 to TRBJ2-2; D is unresolved. Germline V gene lookup returns CDR1 SQVTM and CDR2 ANQGSEA. CDR3 length equals 12 residues. Trimming pared 4 bases from V and 4 bases from J, leaving 7 bases between. The CDR3 spells CSVGQATGELFF. Written as DNA, the CDR3 is TGCAGCGTTGGGCAGGCCACCGGGGAGCTGTTTTTT.

This chain joins TRBV7-2 and TRBJ2-2, with 9 bases identical to TRBD1. The germline gives CDR1 SGHTA, CDR2 FQGNSA. The J segment lost 6 bases and the V segment lost 3 bases, leaving 2 bases of the junction unmatched. The CDR3 sequence is 14 residues long. The CDR3 DNA sequence: TGTGCCAGCAGCTTGGGACAGGGACCCGGGGAGCTGTTTTTT. Its translation: CASSLGQGPGELFF.

This clonotype appeared a few times. The V gene is TRBV14, the J gene TRBJ2-1; tentative D call: TRBD2 (5 bases). V was cut by 4 bases and J by 5 bases, with 18 bases left in between. The germline V gene encodes CDR1 SGHDN and CDR2 FVKESK. The CDR3 is 16 residues long. The CDR3 region is CASSPVGAELDNEQFF. In DNA form, the CDR3 reads TGTGCCAGCAGCCCCGTTGGAGCGGAGCTGGACAATGAGCAGTTCTTC.

The sample holds a few counts of this clonotype. CDR3 in amino acids: CASSPQAGARNQPQHF. CDR3 coding DNA: TGTGCCAGCAGTCCCCAGGCTGGGGCGCGCAATCAGCCCCAGCATTTT. The V call is TRBV12-3 or TRBV12-4, the J call TRBJ1-5, with D perhaps TRBD1 (5 bases). V lost 5 bases to trimming and J lost 2 bases, with 16 bases between them. The CDR3 sequence is 16 residues long.

This clonotype was detected only a few times. This CDR3 is CATAGRIGTDTQYF. The CDR3 nucleotides read TGTGCCACGGCGGGGCGGATAGGCACAGATACGCAGTATTTT. This sequence joins TRBV15 and TRBJ2-3; perhaps TRBD2 as D (6 bases). Germline lookup yields CDR1 LNHNV and CDR2 YYDKDF (reference sequence). The CDR3 is 14 amino acids. Deletions cut 9 bases from V and 1 base from J, with 14 bases between. The full variable domain, its missing parts supplied by reference TRBV15 and TRBJ2-3, is DAMVIQNPRYQVTQFGKPVTLSCSQTLNHNVMYWYQQKSSQAPKLLFHYYDKDFNNEADTPDNFQSRRPNTSFCFLDIRSPGLGDTAMYLCATAGRIGTDTQYFGPGTRLTVL.

J is TRBJ1-2 and V is TRBV27; D gene uncertain. Trimming took 3 bases from V and 2 from J, leaving 10 bases between them. Germline CDR1 reads MNHEY; CDR2 reads SMNVEV (reference sequence). The CDR3 sequence is 14 residues long. The CDR3 sequence is CASSFGRANYGYTF. Here the CDR3 DNA reads TGTGCCAGCAGTTTTGGACGGGCAAACTATGGCTACACCTTC.

V is TRBV4-2 and J is TRBJ2-7; D may be TRBD2 (5 bases). The CDR3 is 14 amino acids. Between the trimmed V and J ends, which lost 2 bases and 4 bases, there was a span of 12 bases. Germline lookup yields CDR1 LGHNA and CDR2 YNFKEQ. CDR3 DNA sequence: TGTGCCAGCAGCCAACAGGTCGCGGGTTACGAGCAGTACTTC. Its protein product is CASSQQVAGYEQYF.

The V and J genes are TRBV20-1 and TRBJ2-5; D possibly corresponds to TRBD2 (7 bases). Looked up from germline, CDR1 is DFQATT and CDR2 is SNEGSKA (reference sequence). Between the trimmed V and J ends, which lost 1 base and 0 bases, there was a span of 15 bases. The CDR3 runs 16 residues. CDR3 bases: TGCAGTGCTAGAGTTCTCCCGGGGGGCGACCAAGAGACCCAGTACTTC. Translating gives CSARVLPGGDQETQYF.

CDR3 amino acids: CASSVVQGSDTQYF. The CDR3 coding sequence is TGTGCCAGCAGCGTAGTGCAGGGATCAGATACGCAGTATTTT. The chain has TRBV9 and TRBJ2-3; D is possibly TRBD1 (5 bases). Trimming stripped 0 bases from V and 4 bases from J, with 9 bases between. The CDR3 extends over 14 amino acids. Germline CDR1 is SGDLS and CDR2 is YYNGEE.